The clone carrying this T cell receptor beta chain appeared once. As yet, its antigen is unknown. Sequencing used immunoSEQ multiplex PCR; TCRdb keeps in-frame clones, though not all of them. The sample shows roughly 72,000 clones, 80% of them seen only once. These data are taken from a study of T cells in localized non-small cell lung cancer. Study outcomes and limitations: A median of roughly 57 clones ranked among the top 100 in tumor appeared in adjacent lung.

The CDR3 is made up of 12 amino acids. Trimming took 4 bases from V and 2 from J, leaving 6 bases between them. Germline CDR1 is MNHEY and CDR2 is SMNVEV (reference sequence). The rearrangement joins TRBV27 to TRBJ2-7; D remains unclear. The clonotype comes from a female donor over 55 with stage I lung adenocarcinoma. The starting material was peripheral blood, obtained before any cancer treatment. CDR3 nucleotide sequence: TGTGCCAGCAGTTCCTCCCCCTACGAGCAGTACTTC. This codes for CASSSSPYEQYF.